The subject of this entry is one TCR beta chain. Trimming at V came to 1 base and at J to 6 bases, leaving 10 bases not matched to a gene. Germline loops: CDR1 MGHRA, CDR2 YSYEKL. The CDR3 runs to 17 residues. TCRdb keeps only in-frame clones here, not all; method: immunoSEQ multiplex PCR. The sample lists approximately 30,000 clones, 80% to 95% occurring once. The data stem from a study of T cells in tuberculosis. The V and J genes are TRBV4-1 and TRBJ2-2, with 8 bases matching TRBD2. Sequenced sample: PBMCs. This receptor was obtained from a donor between 5 and 29 years old with latent tuberculosis or without tuberculosis infection. The chain's CDR3 is CASSQVPAGVGAGELFF. The CDR3 DNA reads TGCGCCAGCAGCCAAGTCCCAGCGGGGGTAGGAGCCGGGGAGCTGTTTTTT.